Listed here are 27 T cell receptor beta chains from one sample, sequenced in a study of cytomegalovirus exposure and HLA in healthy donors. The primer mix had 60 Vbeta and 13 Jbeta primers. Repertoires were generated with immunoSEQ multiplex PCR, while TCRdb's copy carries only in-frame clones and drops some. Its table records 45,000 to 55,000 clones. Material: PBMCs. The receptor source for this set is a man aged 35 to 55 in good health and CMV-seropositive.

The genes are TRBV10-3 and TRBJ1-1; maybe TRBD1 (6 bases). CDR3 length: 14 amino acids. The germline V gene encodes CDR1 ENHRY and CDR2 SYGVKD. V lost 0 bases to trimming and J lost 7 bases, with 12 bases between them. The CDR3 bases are TGTGCCATCAGTGAGTCGATGGGGGCAGGTGAAGCTTTCTTT. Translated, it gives CAISESMGAGEAFF.

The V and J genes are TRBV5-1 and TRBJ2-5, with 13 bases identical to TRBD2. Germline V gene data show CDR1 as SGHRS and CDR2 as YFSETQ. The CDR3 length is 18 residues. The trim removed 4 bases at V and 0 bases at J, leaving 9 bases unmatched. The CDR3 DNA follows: TGCGCCAGCAGCCTTTGGACTAGCGGGAGATTGTACCAAGAGACCCAGTACTTC. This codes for CASSLWTSGRLYQETQYF. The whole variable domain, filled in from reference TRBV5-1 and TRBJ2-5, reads KAGVTQTPRYLIKTRGQQVTLSCSPISGHRSVSWYQQTPGQGLQFLFEYFSETQRNKGNFPGRFSGRQFSNSRSEMNVSTLELGDSALYLCASSLWTSGRLYQETQYFGPGTRLLVL.

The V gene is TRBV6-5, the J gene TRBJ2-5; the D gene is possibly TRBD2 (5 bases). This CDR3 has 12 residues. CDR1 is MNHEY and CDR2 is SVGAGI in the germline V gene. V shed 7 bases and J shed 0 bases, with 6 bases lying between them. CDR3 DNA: TGTGCCAGCATCGGGGACCAAGAGACCCAGTACTTC. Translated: CASIGDQETQYF.

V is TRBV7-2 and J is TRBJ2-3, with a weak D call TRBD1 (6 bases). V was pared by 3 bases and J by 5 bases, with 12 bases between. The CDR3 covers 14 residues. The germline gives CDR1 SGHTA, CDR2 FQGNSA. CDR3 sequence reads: CASSFGQTLDTQYF. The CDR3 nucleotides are TGTGCCAGCAGCTTCGGACAGACGCTAGATACGCAGTATTTT.

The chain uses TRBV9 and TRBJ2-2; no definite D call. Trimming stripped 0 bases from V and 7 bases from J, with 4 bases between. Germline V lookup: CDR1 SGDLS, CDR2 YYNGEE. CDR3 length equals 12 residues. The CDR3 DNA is TGTGCCAGCAGCGTAGTAGTCGGGGAGCTGTTTTTT. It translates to CASSVVVGELFF.

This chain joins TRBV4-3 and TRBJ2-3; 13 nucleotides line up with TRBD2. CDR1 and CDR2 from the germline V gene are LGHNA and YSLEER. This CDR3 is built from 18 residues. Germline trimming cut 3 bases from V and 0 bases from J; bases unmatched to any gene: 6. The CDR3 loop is CASSQGLAGSDSTDTQYF. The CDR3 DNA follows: TGCGCCAGCAGCCAGGGACTAGCGGGGTCCGATAGCACAGATACGCAGTATTTT.

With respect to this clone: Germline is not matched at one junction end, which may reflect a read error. The CDR3 reads CASSLDRQGENEQFF. The DNA for the CDR3 is TGTGCTAGCAGCTTAGACCGACAGGGGGAGAATGAGCAGTTCTTC. The gene calls are TRBV7-7 and TRBJ2-1; 9 bases line up with TRBD1. This CDR3 contains 15 residues. Per germline, CDR1 SSHAT and CDR2 FNYEAQ (reference sequence).

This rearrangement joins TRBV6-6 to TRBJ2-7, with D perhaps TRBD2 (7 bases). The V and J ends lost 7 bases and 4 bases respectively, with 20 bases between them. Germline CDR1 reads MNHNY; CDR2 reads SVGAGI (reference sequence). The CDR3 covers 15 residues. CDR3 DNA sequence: TGTGCCAGCACCCGGAGCGCGGGGGCGATGTACGAGCAGTACTTC. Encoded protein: CASTRSAGAMYEQYF.

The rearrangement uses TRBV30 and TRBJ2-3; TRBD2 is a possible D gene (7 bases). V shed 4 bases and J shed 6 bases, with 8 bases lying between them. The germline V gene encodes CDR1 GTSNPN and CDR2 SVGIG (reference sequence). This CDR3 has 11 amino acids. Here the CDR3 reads CAWKGGDTQYF. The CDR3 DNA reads TGTGCCTGGAAGGGGGGGGATACGCAGTATTTT. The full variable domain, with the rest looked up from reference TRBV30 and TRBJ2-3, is SQTIHQWPATLVQPVGSPLSLECTVEGTSNPNLYWYRQAAGRGLQLLFYSVGIGQISSEVPQNLSASRPQDRQFILSSKKLLLSDSGFYLCAWKGGDTQYFGPGTRLTVL.

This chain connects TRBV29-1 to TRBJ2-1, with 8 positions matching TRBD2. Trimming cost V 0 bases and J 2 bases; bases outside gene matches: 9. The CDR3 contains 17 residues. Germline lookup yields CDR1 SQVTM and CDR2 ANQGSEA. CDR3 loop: CSVEDPKRERTYNEQFF. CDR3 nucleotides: TGCAGCGTTGAAGATCCAAAGCGGGAGAGGACCTACAATGAGCAGTTCTTC.

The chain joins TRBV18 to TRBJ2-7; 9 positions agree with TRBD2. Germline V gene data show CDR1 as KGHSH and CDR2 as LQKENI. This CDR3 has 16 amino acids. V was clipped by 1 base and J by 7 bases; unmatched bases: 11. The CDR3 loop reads CASSPREARGGGEQYF. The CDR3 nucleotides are TGTGCCAGCTCACCACGAGAGGCGCGGGGGGGCGGAGAGCAGTACTTC.

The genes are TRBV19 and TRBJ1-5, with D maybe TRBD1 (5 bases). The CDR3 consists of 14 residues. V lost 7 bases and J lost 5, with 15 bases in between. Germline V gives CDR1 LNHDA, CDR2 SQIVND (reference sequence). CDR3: CASTVDSSYQPQHF. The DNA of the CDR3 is TGTGCCAGTACCGTCGACAGCTCATATCAGCCCCAGCATTTT.

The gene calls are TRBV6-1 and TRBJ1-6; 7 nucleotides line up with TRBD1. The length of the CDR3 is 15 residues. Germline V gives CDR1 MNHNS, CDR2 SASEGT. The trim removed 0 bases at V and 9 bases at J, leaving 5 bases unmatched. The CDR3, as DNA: TGTGCCAGCAGTGAAGCGCAGGGGGTCGGTTCACCCCTCCACTTT. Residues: CASSEAQGVGSPLHF.

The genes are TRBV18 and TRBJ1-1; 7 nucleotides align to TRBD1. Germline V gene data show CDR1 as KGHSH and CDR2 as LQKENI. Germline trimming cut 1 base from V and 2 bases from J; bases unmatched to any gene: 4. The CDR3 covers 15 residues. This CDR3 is CASSPQGTVNTEAFF. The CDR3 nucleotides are TGTGCCAGCTCACCACAAGGGACAGTCAACACTGAAGCTTTCTTT. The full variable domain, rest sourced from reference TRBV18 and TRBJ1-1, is NAGVMQNPRHLVRRRGQEARLRCSPMKGHSHVYWYRQLPEEGLKFMVYLQKENIIDESGMPKERFSAEFPKEGPSILRIQQVVRGDSAAYFCASSPQGTVNTEAFFGQGTRLTVV.

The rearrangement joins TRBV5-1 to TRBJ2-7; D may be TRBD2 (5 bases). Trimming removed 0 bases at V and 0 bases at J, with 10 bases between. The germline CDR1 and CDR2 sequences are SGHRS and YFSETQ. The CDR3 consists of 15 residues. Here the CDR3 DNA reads TGCGCCAGCAGCTTGGGGTCTAGCTTCTCCTACGAGCAGTACTTC. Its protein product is CASSLGSSFSYEQYF.

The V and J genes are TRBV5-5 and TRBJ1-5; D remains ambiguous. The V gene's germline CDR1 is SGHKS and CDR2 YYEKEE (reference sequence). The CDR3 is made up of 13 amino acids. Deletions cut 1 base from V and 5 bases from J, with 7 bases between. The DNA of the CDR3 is TGTGCCAGCAGCTTGTCGGTTGATCAGCCCCAGCATTTT. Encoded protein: CASSLSVDQPQHF.

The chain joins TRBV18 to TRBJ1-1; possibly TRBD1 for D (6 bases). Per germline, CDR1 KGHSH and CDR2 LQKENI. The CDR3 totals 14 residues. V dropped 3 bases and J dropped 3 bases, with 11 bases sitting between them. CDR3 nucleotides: TGTGCCAGCTCACCCGGGACACCGGACACTGAAGCTTTCTTT. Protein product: CASSPGTPDTEAFF.

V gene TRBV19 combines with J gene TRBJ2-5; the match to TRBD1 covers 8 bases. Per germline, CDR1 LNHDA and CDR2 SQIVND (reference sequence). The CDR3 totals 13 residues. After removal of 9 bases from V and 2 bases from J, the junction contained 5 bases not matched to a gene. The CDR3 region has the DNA TGTGCCAGAGCCGACAGGGGACAAGAGACCCAGTACTTC. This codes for CARADRGQETQYF.

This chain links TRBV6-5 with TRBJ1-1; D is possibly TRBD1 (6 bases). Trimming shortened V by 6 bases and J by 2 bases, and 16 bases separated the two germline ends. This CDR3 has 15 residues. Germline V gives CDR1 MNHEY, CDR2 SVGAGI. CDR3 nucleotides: TGTGCCAGCAGAGGCACCGGGACACCAAACACTGAAGCTTTCTTT. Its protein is CASRGTGTPNTEAFF.

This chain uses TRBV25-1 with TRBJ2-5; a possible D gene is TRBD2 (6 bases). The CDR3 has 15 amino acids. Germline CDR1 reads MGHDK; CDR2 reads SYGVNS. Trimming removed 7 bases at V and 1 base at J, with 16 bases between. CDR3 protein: CASNAGGEFQETQYF. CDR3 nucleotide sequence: TGTGCCAGCAACGCTGGCGGGGAATTCCAAGAGACCCAGTACTTC.

The CDR3 sequence: CASSAQGANYGYTF. In DNA form, the CDR3 reads TGTGCCAGCAGTGCCCAGGGGGCAAACTATGGCTACACCTTC. This rearrangement joins TRBV2 to TRBJ1-2; 8 bases match TRBD1. V lost 4 bases, J lost 2 bases, and 3 bases stayed unmatched. The germline V gene encodes CDR1 SNHLY and CDR2 FYNNEI. CDR3 length: 14 amino acids.

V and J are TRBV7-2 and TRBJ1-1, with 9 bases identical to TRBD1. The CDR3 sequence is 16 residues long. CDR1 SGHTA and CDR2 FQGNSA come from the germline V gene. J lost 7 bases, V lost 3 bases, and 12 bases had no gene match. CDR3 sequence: CASSFSVQGALSEAFF. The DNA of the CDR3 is TGTGCCAGCAGCTTTTCGGTACAGGGGGCGCTTAGTGAAGCTTTCTTT.

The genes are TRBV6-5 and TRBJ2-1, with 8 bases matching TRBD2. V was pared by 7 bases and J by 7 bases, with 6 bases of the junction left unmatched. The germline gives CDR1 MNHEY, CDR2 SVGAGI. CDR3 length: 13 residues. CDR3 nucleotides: TGTGCCAGCACCTCCTCGGGGGGGAATGAGCAGTTCTTC. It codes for CASTSSGGNEQFF.

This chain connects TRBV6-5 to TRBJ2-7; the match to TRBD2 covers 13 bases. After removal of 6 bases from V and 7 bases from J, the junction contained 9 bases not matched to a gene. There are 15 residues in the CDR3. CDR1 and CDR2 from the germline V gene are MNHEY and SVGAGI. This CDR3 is CASSPGLAGLWEQYF. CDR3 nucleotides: TGTGCCAGCAGCCCGGGACTAGCGGGGCTCTGGGAGCAGTACTTC.

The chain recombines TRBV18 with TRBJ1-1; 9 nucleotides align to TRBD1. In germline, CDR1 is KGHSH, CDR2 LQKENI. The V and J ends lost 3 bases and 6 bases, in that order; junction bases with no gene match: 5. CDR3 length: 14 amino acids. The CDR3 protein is CASSPGTGRAEAFF. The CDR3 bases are TGTGCCAGCTCACCCGGGACAGGGAGGGCTGAAGCTTTCTTT. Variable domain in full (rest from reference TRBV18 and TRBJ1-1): NAGVMQNPRHLVRRRGQEARLRCSPMKGHSHVYWYRQLPEEGLKFMVYLQKENIIDESGMPKERFSAEFPKEGPSILRIQQVVRGDSAAYFCASSPGTGRAEAFFGQGTRLTVV.

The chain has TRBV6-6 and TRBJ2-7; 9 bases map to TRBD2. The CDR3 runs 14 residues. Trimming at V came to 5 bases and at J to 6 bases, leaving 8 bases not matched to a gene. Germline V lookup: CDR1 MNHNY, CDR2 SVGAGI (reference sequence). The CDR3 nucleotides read TGTGCCAGCAGTCGAGCGGGAGGAGTGGGCGAGCAGTACTTC. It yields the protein CASSRAGGVGEQYF.

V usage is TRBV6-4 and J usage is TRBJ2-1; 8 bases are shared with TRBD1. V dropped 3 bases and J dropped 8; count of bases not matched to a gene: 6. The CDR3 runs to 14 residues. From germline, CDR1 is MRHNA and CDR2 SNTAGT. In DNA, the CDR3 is TGTGCCAGCAGTGAACAGGGGGAGAGCCATGAGCAGTTCTTC. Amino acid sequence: CASSEQGESHEQFF.